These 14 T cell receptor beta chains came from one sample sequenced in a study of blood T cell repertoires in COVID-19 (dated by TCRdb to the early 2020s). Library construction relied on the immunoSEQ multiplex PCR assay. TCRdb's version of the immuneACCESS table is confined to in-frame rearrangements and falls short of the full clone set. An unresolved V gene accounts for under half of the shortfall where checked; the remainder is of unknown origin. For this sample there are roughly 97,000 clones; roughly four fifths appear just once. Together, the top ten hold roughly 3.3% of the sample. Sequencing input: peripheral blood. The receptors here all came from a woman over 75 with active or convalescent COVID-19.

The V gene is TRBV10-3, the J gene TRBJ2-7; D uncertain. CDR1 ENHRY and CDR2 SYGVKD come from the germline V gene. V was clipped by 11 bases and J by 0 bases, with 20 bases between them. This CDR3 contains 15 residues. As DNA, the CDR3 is TGTGCCGCCATGACCGACAACTCCCTCTCCTACGAGCAGTACTTC. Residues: CAAMTDNSLSYEQYF.

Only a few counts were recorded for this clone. The CDR3 spells CASSLSQGDYGYTF. The DNA of the CDR3 is TGTGCCAGCAGTTTATCTCAGGGCGACTATGGCTACACCTTC. The chain has TRBV28 and TRBJ1-2, with a weak D call TRBD1 (5 bases). Per germline, CDR1 MDHEN and CDR2 SYDVKM. Trimming shortened V by 1 base and J by 3 bases, and 9 bases separated the two germline ends. This CDR3 has 14 residues.

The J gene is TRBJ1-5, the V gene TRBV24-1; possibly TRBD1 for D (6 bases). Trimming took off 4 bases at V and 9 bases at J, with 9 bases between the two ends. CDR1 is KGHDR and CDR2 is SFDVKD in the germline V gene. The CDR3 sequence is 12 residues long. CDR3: CATSDPRGPQHF. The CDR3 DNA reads TGTGCCACCAGTGACCCCAGGGGGCCCCAGCATTTT.

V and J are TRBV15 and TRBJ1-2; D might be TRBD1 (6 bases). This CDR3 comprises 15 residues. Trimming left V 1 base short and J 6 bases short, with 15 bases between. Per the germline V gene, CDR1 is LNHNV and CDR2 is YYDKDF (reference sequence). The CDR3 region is CATSRGGQPLNGYTF. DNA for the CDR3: TGTGCCACCAGCAGAGGAGGACAGCCTTTAAATGGCTACACCTTC. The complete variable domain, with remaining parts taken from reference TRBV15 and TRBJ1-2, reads DAMVIQNPRYQVTQFGKPVTLSCSQTLNHNVMYWYQQKSSQAPKLLFHYYDKDFNNEADTPDNFQSRRPNTSFCFLDIRSPGLGDTAMYLCATSRGGQPLNGYTFGSGTRLTVV.

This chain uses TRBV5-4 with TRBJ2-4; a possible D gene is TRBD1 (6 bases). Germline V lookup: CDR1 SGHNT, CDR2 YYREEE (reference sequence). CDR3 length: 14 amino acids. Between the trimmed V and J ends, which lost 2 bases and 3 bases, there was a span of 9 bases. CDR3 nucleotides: TGTGCCAGCAGCTTACAGGGTGGCAAAAACATTCAGTACTTC. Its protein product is CASSLQGGKNIQYF.

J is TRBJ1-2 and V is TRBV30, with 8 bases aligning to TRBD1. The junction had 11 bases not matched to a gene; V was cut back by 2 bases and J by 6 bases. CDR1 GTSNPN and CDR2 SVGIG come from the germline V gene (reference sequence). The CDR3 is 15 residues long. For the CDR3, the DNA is TGTGCCTGGAGTCCGTTTCTCAGGGGGCGGGATGGCTACACCTTC. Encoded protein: CAWSPFLRGRDGYTF.

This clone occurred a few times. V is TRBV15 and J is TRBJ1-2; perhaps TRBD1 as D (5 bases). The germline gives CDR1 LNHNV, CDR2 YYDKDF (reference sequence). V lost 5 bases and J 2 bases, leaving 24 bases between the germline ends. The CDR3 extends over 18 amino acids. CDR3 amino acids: CATSSIGAGGGLNYGYTF. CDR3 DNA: TGTGCCACCAGCTCAATTGGGGCAGGCGGGGGGTTGAACTATGGCTACACCTTC.

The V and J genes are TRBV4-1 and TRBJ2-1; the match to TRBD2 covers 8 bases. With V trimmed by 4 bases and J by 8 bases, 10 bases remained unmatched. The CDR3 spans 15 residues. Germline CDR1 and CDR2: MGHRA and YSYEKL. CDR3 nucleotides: TGCGCCAGCAGCCCCGGACTAGCCTTTTTGGATGAGCAGTTCTTC. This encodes CASSPGLAFLDEQFF.

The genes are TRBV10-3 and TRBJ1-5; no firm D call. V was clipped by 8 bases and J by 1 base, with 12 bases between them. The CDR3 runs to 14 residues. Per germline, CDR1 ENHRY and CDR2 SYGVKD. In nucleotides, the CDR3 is TGTGCCATCGCCCGAGCGGCAAGCAATCAGCCCCAGCATTTT. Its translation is CAIARAASNQPQHF.

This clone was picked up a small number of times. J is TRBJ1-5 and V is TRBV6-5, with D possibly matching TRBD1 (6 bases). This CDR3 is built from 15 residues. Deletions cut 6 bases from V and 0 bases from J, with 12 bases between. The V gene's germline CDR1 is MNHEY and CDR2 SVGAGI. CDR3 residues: CASSRTVNSNQPQHF. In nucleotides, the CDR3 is TGTGCCAGCAGCAGGACAGTAAATAGCAATCAGCCCCAGCATTTT.

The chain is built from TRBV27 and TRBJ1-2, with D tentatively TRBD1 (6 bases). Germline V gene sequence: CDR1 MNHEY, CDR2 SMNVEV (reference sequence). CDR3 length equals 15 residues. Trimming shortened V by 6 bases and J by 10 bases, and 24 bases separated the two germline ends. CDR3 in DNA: TGTGCCAGCAGCCCTAAACCGGGACACGCCCGCCCCTACACCTTC. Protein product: CASSPKPGHARPYTF.

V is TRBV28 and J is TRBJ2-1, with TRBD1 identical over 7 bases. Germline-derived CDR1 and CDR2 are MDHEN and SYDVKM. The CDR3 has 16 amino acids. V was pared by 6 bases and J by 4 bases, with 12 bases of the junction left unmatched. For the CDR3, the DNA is TGTGCCAGCAGAAAGGGGGCTACAGCTAGGTACAATGAGCAGTTCTTC. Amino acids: CASRKGATARYNEQFF.

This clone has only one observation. CDR3 sequence reads: CASTERGTAPYGYTF. CDR3 in DNA: TGTGCCAGCACCGAAAGGGGGACAGCACCATATGGCTACACCTTC. The V and J genes are TRBV28 and TRBJ1-2; TRBD1 matches 7 bases. The germline CDR1 and CDR2 sequences are MDHEN and SYDVKM. The CDR3 is 15 amino acids. With V trimmed by 7 bases and J by 5 bases, 13 bases remained unmatched.

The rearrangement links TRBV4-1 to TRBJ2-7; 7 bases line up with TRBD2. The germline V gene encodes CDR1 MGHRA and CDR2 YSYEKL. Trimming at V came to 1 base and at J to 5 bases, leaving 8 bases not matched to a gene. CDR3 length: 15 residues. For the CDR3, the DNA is TGCGCCAGCAGCCAAGCCGGACTAGACTACCACGAGCAGTACTTC. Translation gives CASSQAGLDYHEQYF.